This entry describes one T cell receptor beta chain. Its matching antigen is unknown. Primers for the PCR totalled 60 Vbeta and 13 Jbeta. Original analysis: Later, 65 million to 85 million unique TCR beta chains were counted in an analysis, and some 11 million of them were shared. This table comes from immunoSEQ multiplex PCR, and its TCRdb copy is limited to in-frame clones, with some not included. That table furnishes V, J and clone size, whereas the DNA furnished D and trimming. There are roughly 150,000 clones in the sample; around four fifths occur only once, and 1.3% lies in the top ten. This specimen comes from a study of cytomegalovirus exposure and HLA in healthy donors. Study results and caveats: In a later analysis, a genetic analysis reported fewer productive-TCR N-insertions in an Asian-associated ancestry cluster than the cohort average.

The germline V gene encodes CDR1 MNHEY and CDR2 SVGAGI. The V gene lost 2 bases and the J gene lost 5 bases, with 15 bases spanning the gap. This CDR3 spans 15 amino acids. This rearrangement joins TRBV6-5 to TRBJ2-5; no clear D gene. Sequencing was done on a sample of PBMCs. This TCR was sampled from a man aged 25-45 years in good health and CMV-seronegative. This CDR3 is CASSYSFLQLETQYF. In nucleotides, the CDR3 is TGTGCCAGCAGTTACAGTTTTTTACAGTTGGAGACCCAGTACTTC.